These 17 T cell receptor beta chains originate from one sample sequenced in a study of OX40 agonist ivuxolimab in advanced cancers. Some clones are missing from TCRdb's copy, which holds only in-frame ones; the method was immunoSEQ multiplex PCR. The repertoire holds about 77,000 clones, roughly 91% seen once, with 2% to 3% in the top ten. The source material was CD4+ or CD8+ T cells sorted from blood, sampled in a trial of the OX40 agonist ivuxolimab. These receptors came from an adult with an advanced solid tumor such as melanoma, head and neck, liver or kidney cancer.

This clone came up a few times. J is TRBJ1-1 and V is TRBV2; 12 positions agree with TRBD1. The CDR3 has 14 amino acids. In germline, CDR1 is SNHLY, CDR2 FYNNEI. The ends lost 6 bases at V and 3 bases at J; junction bases unmatched: 2. CDR3 loop: CASSRDRGHTEAFF. CDR3 coding DNA: TGTGCCAGCAGCCGGGACAGGGGGCACACTGAAGCTTTCTTT.

The V and J genes are TRBV23-1 and TRBJ1-5; D is uncertain. TRBV23-1 is an ORF; its function is uncertain. The V end lost 0 bases, the J end lost 4 bases, and 13 bases lay between the germline ends. The CDR3 covers 16 residues. The CDR3: CASSQSVTPRNQPQHF. DNA of the CDR3: TGCGCCAGCAGTCAATCGGTGACCCCTCGAAATCAGCCCCAGCATTTT.

This rearrangement joins TRBV5-5 to TRBJ2-7; no reliable D call. The CDR3 loop spans 13 amino acids. The germline V and J ends were trimmed by 0 bases and 2 bases, with 6 bases remaining between them. Germline V gene data show CDR1 as SGHKS and CDR2 as YYEKEE (reference sequence). The CDR3 here is CASSLVTAYEQYF. In DNA, the CDR3 is TGTGCCAGCAGCTTGGTAACCGCCTACGAGCAGTACTTC. The full variable domain, completed using reference TRBV5-5 and TRBJ2-7, is DAGVTQSPTHLIKTRGQQVTLRCSPISGHKSVSWYQQVLGQGPQFIFQYYEKEERGRGNFPDRFSARQFPNYSSELNVNALLLGDSALYLCASSLVTAYEQYFGPGTRLTVT.

This chain connects TRBV27 to TRBJ2-1; the match to TRBD2 covers 11 bases. CDR3 size: 17 residues. V trimming: 2 bases; J trimming: 3 bases; junction bases outside the gene matches: 6. Germline V CDR1 and CDR2: MNHEY, SMNVEV (reference sequence). CDR3 residues: CASSLTTSGALYNEQFF. The CDR3 nucleotides read TGTGCCAGCAGTTTAACGACTAGCGGGGCGCTCTACAATGAGCAGTTCTTC.

DNA of the CDR3: TGCGCCAGCAGCTTGAACTTCGGACAGCCTGATAACTATGGCTACACCTTC. This translates into CASSLNFGQPDNYGYTF. The chain links TRBV5-1 to TRBJ1-2; weak D call: TRBD1 (6 bases). The CDR3 has 17 amino acids. With 1 base removed from V and 1 base from J, the gap between germline ends came to 17 bases. From germline, CDR1 is SGHRS and CDR2 YFSETQ.

This clone turned up a few times. This chain links TRBV6-5 with TRBJ2-3; D may be TRBD2 (6 bases). CDR1 and CDR2 from the germline V gene are MNHEY and SVGAGI. V lost 10 bases and J lost 3, with 14 bases in between. This CDR3 has 13 residues. This chain's CDR3 is CATNPGATDTQYF. The DNA of the CDR3 is TGTGCCACCAATCCGGGAGCGACAGATACGCAGTATTTT.

The gene calls are TRBV5-1 and TRBJ2-3, with 9 bases lining up with TRBD2. With 0 bases clipped from V and 1 base from J, the junction kept 6 bases outside the gene matches. CDR3 length: 17 residues. Germline V gene data show CDR1 as SGHRS and CDR2 as YFSETQ. The CDR3, as DNA: TGCGCCAGCAGCTTGGGTCCAGCGGGGGGCGGCACAGATACGCAGTATTTT. Its translation is CASSLGPAGGGTDTQYF. The full variable domain, rest sourced from reference TRBV5-1 and TRBJ2-3, is KAGVTQTPRYLIKTRGQQVTLSCSPISGHRSVSWYQQTPGQGLQFLFEYFSETQRNKGNFPGRFSGRQFSNSRSEMNVSTLELGDSALYLCASSLGPAGGGTDTQYFGPGTRLTVL.

This clone was counted a few times. The chain employs TRBV6-1 and TRBJ2-5; D possibly corresponds to TRBD1 (8 bases). The germline CDR1 and CDR2 sequences are MNHNS and SASEGT. This CDR3 has 16 amino acids. V was shortened by 3 bases and J by 3 bases, with 17 bases between the two germline ends. CDR3 in DNA: TGTGCCAGCAGTGACGAAGACAGGGGAGGGGAAGAGACCCAGTACTTC. This sequence encodes CASSDEDRGGEETQYF.

This clone is a singleton in its sample. The rearrangement links TRBV5-1 to TRBJ2-3; D may be TRBD2 (5 bases). V lost 4 bases, J lost 8 bases, and 17 bases lay in between. The CDR3 totals 14 residues. Germline CDR1 and CDR2: SGHRS and YFSETQ. CDR3 amino acids: CASSVGFRDGTQYF. Written as DNA, the CDR3 is TGCGCCAGCAGCGTGGGGTTCCGGGATGGTACGCAGTATTTT.

V is TRBV5-8 and J is TRBJ1-5; D remains ambiguous. The V and J ends lost 0 bases and 4 bases respectively, with 11 bases between them. The CDR3 spans 15 residues. Germline V gene lookup returns CDR1 SGHTS and CDR2 YDEGEE. The CDR3 DNA reads TGTGCCAGCAGCTTGGTCGCAGGCCTTAATCAGCCCCAGCATTTT. Its translation: CASSLVAGLNQPQHF.

The rearrangement uses TRBV18 and TRBJ1-1, with TRBD1 as a possible D gene (5 bases). Germline CDR1 reads KGHSH; CDR2 reads LQKENI. CDR3 length equals 15 residues. Trimming left V 3 bases short and J 1 base short, with 12 bases between. CDR3 sequence: CASSPTEGKNTEAFF. The DNA of the CDR3 is TGTGCCAGCTCACCGACGGAGGGGAAGAACACTGAAGCTTTCTTT.

This chain links TRBV5-1 with TRBJ2-2, with 12 nucleotides matching TRBD1. Germline V gives CDR1 SGHRS, CDR2 YFSETQ. CDR3 length equals 16 residues. J lost 3 bases, V lost 3 bases, and 3 bases had no gene match. CDR3 in DNA: TGCGCCAGCAGCTGGGGACAGGGGGCTTACACCGGGGAGCTGTTTTTT. The encoded protein is CASSWGQGAYTGELFF. The full variable domain, rest sourced from reference TRBV5-1 and TRBJ2-2, is KAGVTQTPRYLIKTRGQQVTLSCSPISGHRSVSWYQQTPGQGLQFLFEYFSETQRNKGNFPGRFSGRQFSNSRSEMNVSTLELGDSALYLCASSWGQGAYTGELFFGEGSRLTVL.

Regarding this clone: This sample includes further DNA sequences coding for the same CDR3. This chain uses TRBV18 with TRBJ2-6; no firm D call. V dropped 3 bases and J dropped 0 bases, with 3 bases sitting between them. This CDR3 contains 14 residues. The germline V gene has CDR1 KGHSH and CDR2 LQKENI. The CDR3 reads CASSPASGANVLTF. The CDR3 nucleotides are TGTGCCAGCTCACCCGCCTCTGGGGCCAACGTCCTGACTTTC.

The rearrangement uses TRBV19 and TRBJ2-7; D is undetermined. Germline lookup yields CDR1 LNHDA and CDR2 SQIVND (reference sequence). The V gene lost 1 base and the J gene lost 6 bases, with 16 bases spanning the gap. The CDR3 length is 15 residues. This chain's CDR3 is CASSIVGAKGLEQYF. In DNA form, the CDR3 reads TGTGCCAGTAGTATAGTCGGAGCCAAAGGCCTCGAGCAGTACTTC.

The V and J genes are TRBV25-1 and TRBJ2-5; a possible D gene is TRBD2 (5 bases). Looked up from germline, CDR1 is MGHDK and CDR2 is SYGVNS. The ends were cut back, 6 bases at V and 7 bases at J, with 21 bases in the middle. The CDR3 is 15 residues long. The CDR3 region has the DNA TGTGCCAGCAGCCCACGGGCTATGGGAGAAGGGACCCAGTACTTC. This codes for CASSPRAMGEGTQYF.

This clone occurred once. V is TRBV6-1 and J is TRBJ1-4; D gene ambiguous. The CDR3 is 14 residues long. Germline values: CDR1 MNHNS, CDR2 SASEGT. Between the trimmed V and J ends, which lost 6 bases and 3 bases, there was a span of 11 bases. CDR3 sequence (DNA): TGTGCCAGCAGCGCCTTGAGACCTAATGAAAAACTGTTTTTT. Translating it yields CASSALRPNEKLFF.

The CDR3 sequence: CASSPRPARYGYTF. In DNA form, the CDR3 reads TGCGCCAGCAGCCCACGTCCGGCAAGGTATGGCTACACCTTC. The chain carries TRBV5-1 and TRBJ1-2; D unclear. The germline CDR1 and CDR2 sequences are SGHRS and YFSETQ. The CDR3 covers 14 residues. V was pared by 4 bases and J by 5 bases, with 15 bases between.